These 32 T cell receptor beta chains were all obtained from the same sample, sequenced in a study of neoadjuvant anti-PD-1 for oral cavity cancer. The time point here: after neoadjuvant nivolumab, at surgical resection. Assay: immunoSEQ multiplex PCR; the TCRdb copy retains only in-frame clones and omits some. The repertoire holds about 14,000 clones, with 73% as singletons. Here the sequenced sample was PBMCs, taken after nivolumab (anti-PD-1) treatment. These receptors came from a person between 40 and 85 years old with oral cavity squamous cell carcinoma.

The chain carries TRBV7-3 and TRBJ1-3; D possibly corresponds to TRBD1 (6 bases). V dropped 5 bases and J dropped 4 bases, with 18 bases sitting between them. Germline V CDR1 and CDR2: SGHTA, FQGTGA. The CDR3 spans 16 residues. CDR3 amino acids: CASSPAAQGGGNTIYF. The CDR3 DNA reads TGTGCCAGCAGCCCCGCCGCACAGGGTGGCGGAAACACCATATATTTT.

The V and J genes are TRBV5-1 and TRBJ2-2; D not certain. The CDR3 extends over 13 amino acids. CDR1 SGHRS and CDR2 YFSETQ come from the germline V gene. Trimming stripped 6 bases from V and 1 base from J, with 7 bases between. The CDR3 loop is CASNPLNTGELFF. The DNA for the CDR3 is TGCGCCAGCAACCCCTTGAACACCGGGGAGCTGTTTTTT.

The rearrangement links TRBV19 to TRBJ1-4; 10 bases agree with TRBD1. Germline CDR1 reads LNHDA; CDR2 reads SQIVND (reference sequence). This CDR3 comprises 15 residues. V shed 7 bases, J shed 7 bases, and the junction held 9 bases outside the gene matches. The CDR3 protein is CASTAGGTGVEKLFF. Here the CDR3 DNA reads TGTGCCAGTACCGCGGGGGGGACAGGGGTTGAAAAACTGTTTTTT.

The chain is built from TRBV5-1 and TRBJ1-1; 7 nucleotides agree with TRBD1. The CDR3 contains 13 residues. Trimming at V came to 3 bases and at J to 7 bases, leaving 6 bases not matched to a gene. Germline loops: CDR1 SGHRS, CDR2 YFSETQ. The CDR3 loop reads CASSWNRGIEAFF. In DNA, the CDR3 is TGCGCCAGCAGCTGGAACAGGGGCATTGAAGCTTTCTTT.

The chain joins TRBV7-9 to TRBJ1-2; perhaps TRBD1 as D (6 bases). CDR1 and CDR2 from the germline V gene are SEHNR and FQNEAQ (reference sequence). Trimming left V 7 bases short and J 8 bases short, with 23 bases between. The CDR3 is 15 amino acids. This chain's CDR3 is CASIVFAGVTVGYTF. The CDR3 nucleotides read TGTGCCAGCATCGTGTTCGCAGGGGTCACCGTGGGCTACACCTTC.

The table lists this clone with a count of one. The rearrangement joins TRBV30 to TRBJ2-3, with a tentative D call TRBD2 (5 bases). Per the germline V gene, CDR1 is GTSNPN and CDR2 is SVGIG (reference sequence). The CDR3 has 13 residues. V dropped 4 bases and J dropped 4 bases, with 12 bases sitting between them. The CDR3 nucleotides are TGTGCCTGGACCCGCCGGGATCCAGATACGCAGTATTTT. It encodes CAWTRRDPDTQYF.

CDR3 in amino acids: CASSEVGRAMDEQFF. The CDR3, as DNA: TGTGCCAGCAGTGAAGTCGGGAGGGCAATGGATGAGCAGTTCTTC. The V gene is TRBV6-1, the J gene TRBJ2-1; 8 positions agree with TRBD2. Looked up from germline, CDR1 is MNHNS and CDR2 is SASEGT. The CDR3 is 15 residues long. The V segment lost 1 base and the J segment 8 bases; nucleotides outside the gene matches: 7.

The V call is TRBV7-9, the J call TRBJ2-1; perhaps TRBD1 as D (5 bases). Germline values: CDR1 SEHNR, CDR2 FQNEAQ (reference sequence). The CDR3 sequence is 16 residues long. Trimming took off 3 bases at V and 7 bases at J, with 19 bases between the two ends. CDR3 protein: CASSLQGPSFNNEQFF. In DNA form, the CDR3 reads TGTGCCAGCAGCTTGCAGGGCCCTTCTTTCAATAATGAGCAGTTCTTC. Combining the CDR3 with reference TRBV7-9 and TRBJ2-1 gives the whole variable domain DTGVSQNPRHKITKRGQNVTFRCDPISEHNRLYWYRQTLGQGPEFLTYFQNEAQLEKSRLLSDRFSAERPKGSFSTLEIQRTEQGDSAMYLCASSLQGPSFNNEQFFGPGTRLTVL.

This clone was seen a single time. The rearrangement joins TRBV2 to TRBJ2-2, with 7 bases that match TRBD1. Germline V lookup: CDR1 SNHLY, CDR2 FYNNEI. This CDR3 has 14 amino acids. Unmatched junction bases numbered 8, after V lost 7 bases and J lost 6 bases. The CDR3: CASKPGQSAGELFF. DNA for the CDR3: TGTGCCAGCAAGCCGGGACAGAGCGCCGGGGAGCTGTTTTTT. Full variable domain (rest looked up from reference TRBV2 and TRBJ2-2): EPEVTQTPSHQVTQMGQEVILRCVPISNHLYFYWYRQILGQKVEFLVSFYNNEISEKSEIFDDQFSVERPDGSNFTLKIRSTKLEDSAMYFCASKPGQSAGELFFGEGSRLTVL.

This CDR3 is CASSQQAANTGELFF. The CDR3 DNA is TGTGCCAGCAGCCAACAGGCCGCGAACACCGGGGAGCTGTTTTTT. The chain has TRBV4-2 and TRBJ2-2; D is ambiguous. Germline lookup yields CDR1 LGHNA and CDR2 YNFKEQ. The CDR3 totals 15 residues. The V gene lost 2 bases and the J gene lost 0 bases, with 7 bases spanning the gap.

The chain uses TRBV6-4 and TRBJ2-6, with D perhaps assigned TRBD1 or TRBD2 (5 bases each). This CDR3 contains 17 residues. Germline loops: CDR1 MRHNA, CDR2 SNTAGT. With 3 bases removed from V and 4 bases from J, the gap between germline ends came to 16 bases. The CDR3 loop reads CASSEDGTSGGANVLTF. CDR3 DNA sequence: TGTGCCAGCAGTGAGGACGGGACCTCGGGGGGGGCCAACGTCCTGACTTTC.

V usage is TRBV7-9 and J usage is TRBJ2-7; TRBD1 matches 9 bases. CDR1 is SEHNR, CDR2 FQNEAQ, per germline (reference sequence). The CDR3 runs to 15 residues. J lost 7 bases, V lost 1 base, and 8 bases had no gene match. CDR3 in DNA: TGTGCCAGCAGCTTAGAGGGACAGGGCGGGTGTGAGCAGTACTTC. This gives the protein CASSLEGQGGCEQYF.

V usage is TRBV6-1 and J usage is TRBJ2-3; TRBD2 matches at 7 bases. This CDR3 is 14 amino acids long. Looked up from germline, CDR1 is MNHNS and CDR2 is SASEGT. The trim removed 10 bases at V and 2 bases at J, leaving 9 bases unmatched. The CDR3 region is CATQGGKYTDTQYF. As DNA, the CDR3 is TGTGCCACCCAGGGAGGGAAATACACAGATACGCAGTATTTT.

The chain combines TRBV7-9 with TRBJ1-3; D is perhaps TRBD1 (6 bases). Trimming shortened V by 5 bases and J by 0 bases, and 11 bases separated the two germline ends. CDR1 is SEHNR and CDR2 is FQNEAQ in the germline V gene (reference sequence). The CDR3 is 15 residues long. For the CDR3, the DNA is TGTGCCAGCAGCCAACAGGGAAGCTCTGGAAACACCATATATTTT. Protein: CASSQQGSSGNTIYF.

This clone was detected a few times. V usage is TRBV30 and J usage is TRBJ1-2; 8 bases agree with TRBD1. CDR1 and CDR2 (germline): GTSNPN, SVGIG (reference sequence). Germline trimming cut 0 bases from V and 2 bases from J; bases unmatched to any gene: 5. The CDR3 has 15 residues. The CDR3 DNA reads TGTGCCTGGAGTGTATCCAGGGGGCAGAACTATGGCTACACCTTC. It codes for CAWSVSRGQNYGYTF.

In its sample, this clone was seen a few times. The chain employs TRBV27 and TRBJ1-2, with TRBD1 matching over 11 bases. Germline trimming cut 6 bases from V and 6 bases from J; bases unmatched to any gene: 9. Germline CDR1 is MNHEY and CDR2 is SMNVEV (reference sequence). The CDR3 totals 15 residues. The CDR3 here is CASRGQGDSVNGYTF. CDR3 DNA: TGTGCCAGCAGGGGACAGGGGGATTCAGTGAATGGCTACACCTTC.

The rearrangement links TRBV29-1 to TRBJ1-1, with D perhaps TRBD1 (5 bases). Germline CDR1 reads SQVTM; CDR2 reads ANQGSEA. V was trimmed by 6 bases and J by 6 bases, leaving 17 bases between them. The CDR3 consists of 13 residues. CDR3 in DNA: TGCAGCGTCACGGGGCATGCGCTGGCTGAAGCTTTCTTT. This sequence encodes CSVTGHALAEAFF. The full variable domain, rest sourced from reference TRBV29-1 and TRBJ1-1, is SAVISQKPSRDICQRGTSLTIQCQVDSQVTMMFWYRQQPGQSLTLIATANQGSEATYESGFVIDKFPISRPNLTFSTLTVSNMSPEDSSIYLCSVTGHALAEAFFGQGTRLTVV.

CDR3: CAIRRGKGGNTIYF. DNA of the CDR3: TGTGCCATCCGGAGGGGCAAAGGCGGAAACACCATATATTTT. The V gene is TRBV10-3, the J gene TRBJ1-3, with D possibly matching TRBD1 (5 bases). The CDR3 contains 14 residues. From germline, CDR1 is ENHRY and CDR2 SYGVKD. V lost 8 bases to trimming and J lost 4 bases, with 15 bases between them.

The V gene is TRBV6-1, the J gene TRBJ1-5; 8 bases map to TRBD1. V lost 4 bases, J lost 2 bases, and 4 bases stayed unmatched. The CDR3 runs 15 residues. Germline CDR1 and CDR2: MNHNS and SASEGT. The chain's CDR3 is CASSAGQGGNQPQHF. CDR3 DNA: TGTGCCAGCAGTGCCGGACAGGGCGGCAATCAGCCCCAGCATTTT.

Only one count was recorded for this clone. V and J are TRBV7-8 and TRBJ2-5; maybe TRBD2 (7 bases). CDR1 and CDR2 from the germline V gene are SGHVS and FQNEAQ. The CDR3 consists of 15 residues. The germline V and J ends were trimmed by 5 bases and 4 bases, with 17 bases remaining between them. The CDR3, as DNA: TGTGCCAGCAGCACCCCCGGGGGGCTAGGAGAGACCCAGTACTTC. Its protein product is CASSTPGGLGETQYF.

V usage is TRBV6-1 and J usage is TRBJ1-5, with 11 bases lining up with TRBD1. J was trimmed by 6 bases and V by 4 bases; bases with no gene match: 5. Germline CDR1 MNHNS, CDR2 SASEGT. This CDR3 comprises 15 residues. CDR3 sequence reads: CASSVDRGLGQPQHF. CDR3 DNA: TGTGCCAGCAGTGTGGACAGGGGGCTTGGTCAGCCCCAGCATTTT.

V is TRBV11-1 and J is TRBJ2-1; 8 nucleotides line up with TRBD1. CDR1 SGHAT and CDR2 FQDESV come from the germline V gene (reference sequence). V lost 5 bases to trimming and J lost 0 bases; unmatched junction nucleotides: 3. CDR3 length equals 15 residues. The CDR3 sequence: CASSPDRGSYNEQFF. As DNA, the CDR3 is TGTGCCAGCAGCCCAGACAGGGGCTCCTACAATGAGCAGTTCTTC.

The count of this clone is one. The rearrangement joins TRBV19 to TRBJ1-2, with a tentative D call TRBD1 (6 bases). V dropped 5 bases and J dropped 3 bases, with 16 bases sitting between them. The CDR3 covers 15 residues. Per the germline V gene, CDR1 is LNHDA and CDR2 is SQIVND (reference sequence). CDR3 bases: TGTGCCAGTAGTCCTACAGGGTCCTATTACTATGGCTACACCTTC. Encoded protein: CASSPTGSYYYGYTF. The variable domain in full, with the rest retrieved from reference TRBV19 and TRBJ1-2, is DGGITQSPKYLFRKEGQNVTLSCEQNLNHDAMYWYRQDPGQGLRLIYYSQIVNDFQKGDIAEGYSVSREKKESFPLTVTSAQKNPTAFYLCASSPTGSYYYGYTFGSGTRLTVV.

This clone has a single count. The V and J genes are TRBV16 and TRBJ1-2; D gene unclear. CDR1 and CDR2 (germline): KGHSY, FQNENV. The length of the CDR3 is 14 residues. V was trimmed by 0 bases and J by 2 bases, leaving 7 bases between them. CDR3 sequence (DNA): TGTGCCAGCAGCCAATCAGCGGGGAACTATGGCTACACCTTC. Translated, it gives CASSQSAGNYGYTF.

This chain joins TRBV7-9 and TRBJ2-7; tentatively, D is TRBD2 (6 bases). The CDR3 covers 15 residues. Trimming took off 1 base at V and 6 bases at J, with 16 bases between the two ends. Per germline, CDR1 SEHNR and CDR2 FQNEAQ (reference sequence). This CDR3 is CASSLVSGDISEQYF. In DNA, the CDR3 is TGTGCCAGCAGCTTAGTTAGCGGAGACATTTCCGAGCAGTACTTC.

The genes are TRBV5-1 and TRBJ1-1; D unclear. Looked up from germline, CDR1 is SGHRS and CDR2 is YFSETQ. Between the trimmed V and J ends, which lost 3 bases and 4 bases, there was a span of 10 bases. The CDR3 runs 13 residues. In nucleotides, the CDR3 is TGCGCCAGCAGCTGGTCGTATGTCACTGAAGCTTTCTTT. It is translated as CASSWSYVTEAFF.

The chain couples TRBV7-2 to TRBJ2-7; D unresolved. Germline loops: CDR1 SGHTA, CDR2 FQGNSA. With 1 base removed from V and 4 bases from J, the gap between germline ends came to 14 bases. The CDR3 is 15 amino acids. The CDR3 spells CASSLVVISSYEQYF. Written as DNA, the CDR3 is TGTGCCAGCAGCTTAGTTGTCATTTCTTCGTACGAGCAGTACTTC.

This clone came up a few times. This chain uses TRBV19 with TRBJ1-1; D remains ambiguous. V gave up 5 bases and J gave up 5 bases, with 12 bases separating them. Per germline, CDR1 LNHDA and CDR2 SQIVND (reference sequence). The CDR3 consists of 13 residues. DNA for the CDR3: TGTGCCAGTAGTTCCGTTCGTGGGACTGAAGCTTTCTTT. It translates to CASSSVRGTEAFF.

The chain has TRBV30 and TRBJ2-2; D unclear. CDR3 size: 14 residues. Germline assignment: CDR1 GTSNPN and CDR2 SVGIG (reference sequence). The ends were cut back, 4 bases at V and 2 bases at J, with 11 bases in the middle. The CDR3 region is CAWISGLNTGELFF. CDR3 nucleotide sequence: TGTGCCTGGATATCCGGCCTTAACACCGGGGAGCTGTTTTTT.

This clone has just a few counts. This chain joins TRBV7-2 and TRBJ1-3; TRBD1 might be the D (5 bases). Germline CDR1 and CDR2: SGHTA and FQGNSA. V dropped 1 base and J dropped 4 bases, with 8 bases sitting between them. The CDR3 has 14 residues. For the CDR3, the DNA is TGTGCCAGCAGCTTAGGACAGTGGGGAAACACCATATATTTT. It translates to CASSLGQWGNTIYF.

This chain uses TRBV10-3 with TRBJ1-2; possible D gene TRBD1, 6 bases. The germline V gene encodes CDR1 ENHRY and CDR2 SYGVKD. The CDR3 loop spans 14 amino acids. V lost 6 bases and J lost 2, with 13 bases in between. The CDR3, as DNA: TGTGCCATCAGGGACAGTACCGACAACTATGGCTACACCTTC. It specifies CAIRDSTDNYGYTF.

This chain joins TRBV7-2 and TRBJ1-2, with TRBD1 as a possible D gene (5 bases). Trimming left V 5 bases short and J 7 bases short, with 26 bases between. Per germline, CDR1 SGHTA and CDR2 FQGNSA. The CDR3 covers 17 residues. CDR3 in DNA: TGTGCCAGCAGCCACACCCAACCAGGAGCAGGGTTCGGTGGCTACACCTTC. Translation gives CASSHTQPGAGFGGYTF.